Listed here is a single TCR beta chain. Its target is unknown. This entry is derived from a study of CD8+CD57+ T cells in acquired aplastic anemia. Overall study context: The study obtained an average of 3.2 ug of DNA from sorted CD4+ and CD8+ cells. Healthy CD8+ samples averaged approximately 11 million reads.

V shed 1 base and J shed 5 bases, with 11 bases lying between them. Germline CDR1 DFQATT, CDR2 SNEGSKA (reference sequence). CDR3 size: 13 residues. CDR3 and TCR beta VDJ profiling relied on a genomic DNA template. TCRdb fed the reads into MiXCR, producing one record per CDR3 protein. The sample has hundreds of thousands of distinct CDR3 sequences; approximately 70% are singletons. Broader study findings: Shared by patients and controls, almost 30 CD8+ CDR3s were abundant in patients.

The chain couples TRBV20-1 to TRBJ1-2; a weak D match, TRBD1 (6 bases). The receptor was derived from a human donor in good health, serving as a control. The sequenced sample was sorted CD4+, CD8+, or CD8+CD57+ T cells (not recorded which) from PBMCs. In nucleotides, the CDR3 is TGCAGTGCTAGAGTTCTAGGGGGGTATGGCTACACCTTC. It is translated as CSARVLGGYGYTF.